This TCR beta chain was captured by sequencing in a study of cytomegalovirus exposure and HLA in healthy donors. Study at large: Sequencing of approximately 190 million T cells in an earlier analysis found 95 million to 120 million unique TCR beta sequences.

The PCR employed 60 Vbeta primers together with 13 Jbeta primers. Assay used: immunoSEQ multiplex PCR; TCRdb lists only in-frame clones, some missing. Here the sample spans about 140,000 clones, 60% to 80% being singletons. Study results and limitations: TCR beta chains numbering some 160 were designated cytomegalovirus-associated. Specific recognition of CMV antigens was confirmed in vitro for three chains (all CMV-associated).

Trimming took off 3 bases at V and 0 bases at J, with 14 bases between the two ends. This CDR3 has 16 amino acids. Germline V lookup: CDR1 LNHDA, CDR2 SQIVND (reference sequence). In the case of this clone: The antigen is not known.

Sequencing was performed on PBMCs. This sequence originates from a young man in good health and CMV-seronegative. This chain uses TRBV19 with TRBJ1-2; the D is unclear. CDR3 sequence (DNA): TGTGCCAGTAGTATTAGCGCTCGACAAGCTAACTATGGCTACACCTTC. Its translation: CASSISARQANYGYTF.